This T cell receptor beta chain was documented in a study of blood T cell repertoires in COVID-19. Study information: Specimens from acute and convalescent COVID-19 originated in the United States, Italy and Spain. PBMCs, B-cell-depleted T cells, or T cells were the source of the cDNA or gDNA that made up the material.

Generated by immunoSEQ multiplex PCR, the TCRdb table keeps only in-frame clones and is missing some. The repertoire holds roughly 65,000 clones, with 70% to 80% as singletons. The germline V and J ends were trimmed by 10 bases and 7 bases, with 25 bases remaining between them. Germline-derived CDR1 and CDR2 are MDHEN and SYDVKM. CDR3 length: 15 residues. Sequencing was done on a sample of peripheral blood. The chain carries TRBV28 and TRBJ1-2; D is unclear. The clonotype comes from a human donor in a cohort sampled during active COVID-19. CDR3 loop: CATARIGSFGFGYTF. The CDR3 nucleotides are TGTGCCACCGCGCGGATCGGGTCCTTCGGTTTTGGCTACACCTTC.